The rows below give T cell receptor beta chains drawn from one sample of a study of a mutant IDH1 vaccine in newly diagnosed glioma. Produced via immunoSEQ multiplex PCR; TCRdb's table is partial and in-frame only. The sample gives 35,000 to 50,000 clones, approximately 90% of which show up once; under 5% is in the top ten. No antigens are known for them. Specimen: PBMCs, collected from a glioma patient whose treatment included an IDH1 peptide vaccine. The source is a man in his fifties with glioma. The CDR3 runs from the conserved cysteine through the conserved F or W. Fields, in order: V gene, clone size, D gene, J gene, CDR3 DNA, CDR3 protein. The D gene is left open where the match is weak. Expanded clones get a size class; other rows say once, few or many, or leave the size out.

TRBV5-6	.	TRBD1	TRBJ1-4	TGTGCCAGCAGCCTGACAGGGGGGTCTAATGAAAAACTGTTTTTT	CASSLTGGSNEKLFF
TRBV5-1	.	.	TRBJ2-5	TGCGCCAGCGGATTTACTAGTCAGCAAGAGACCCAGTACTTC	CASGFTSQQETQYF
TRBV28	once	.	TRBJ1-5	TGTGCCAGCAGTTTATTCCAGAGTTCCAATCAGCCCCAGCATTTT	CASSLFQSSNQPQHF
TRBV27	.	TRBD2	TRBJ2-7	TGTGCCAGCAGTTTCAGCGGGGGGACATACGAGCAGTACTTC	CASSFSGGTYEQYF
TRBV4-3	.	.	TRBJ2-1	TGCGCCAGCAGCCAAGATCTCGCCTGGAATGAGCAGTTCTTC	CASSQDLAWNEQFF
TRBV30	.	.	TRBJ1-1	TGTGCCTGGAGTCGGGGGCTCGGTAACACTGAAGCTTTCTTT	CAWSRGLGNTEAFF
TRBV11-2	.	.	TRBJ2-3	TGTGCCAGCAGTAACAGGGTGACTAGCACAGATACGCAGTATTTT	CASSNRVTSTDTQYF
TRBV27	.	TRBD1	TRBJ2-7	TGTGCCAGCAGTTCCTGGACAGGGTCTGACGAGCAGTACTTC	CASSSWTGSDEQYF
TRBV5-5	.	.	TRBJ1-1	TGTGCCAGCAGCTCCGATCGAAAAGGGACTGCCAACACTGAAGCTTTCTTT	CASSSDRKGTANTEAFF
TRBV4-3	.	TRBD1	TRBJ2-7	TGCGCCAGCAGCCAGTACGGACAGGACATGTTCAACGAGCAGTACTTC	CASSQYGQDMFNEQYF
TRBV19	.	TRBD1	TRBJ1-5	TGTGCCAGTAGTCACCTCCGGGACAGATATAGCAATCAGCCCCAGCATTTT	CASSHLRDRYSNQPQHF
TRBV7-2	.	TRBD1	TRBJ2-7	TGTGCCAGCAGCTACGGGACAGGGATCAACGAGCAGTACTTC	CASSYGTGINEQYF
TRBV6-5	.	.	TRBJ1-6	TGTGCCAGCACAATCGAGAGAGGGGGTTCACCCCTCCACTTT	CASTIERGGSPLHF
TRBV5-4	few	.	TRBJ1-1	TGTGCCAGCAGCTTGGAAAGGGGCACTGAAGCTTTCTTT	CASSLERGTEAFF
TRBV27	.	.	TRBJ2-5	TGTGCCAGCAGGCCACTCCGGGCTAGCCGCCAAGAGACCCAGTACTTC	CASRPLRASRQETQYF
TRBV7-3	.	.	TRBJ1-1	TGTGCCAGCAGCTCCTCGGGGGGGAACACTGAAGCTTTCTTT	CASSSSGGNTEAFF
TRBV5-1	.	TRBD1	TRBJ2-7	TGCGCCAGCAGCTTGGGTGGGGGACAGACCTACGAGCAGTACTTC	CASSLGGGQTYEQYF
TRBV6-5	.	TRBD2	TRBJ2-7	TGTGCCAGCAGTTACTCAGGGACTAGCTTTAACGAGCAGTACTTC	CASSYSGTSFNEQYF
TRBV9	.	.	TRBJ2-1	TGTGCCAGCAGCGATGGGGGATACAATGAGCAGTTCTTC	CASSDGGYNEQFF
TRBV20-1	.	.	TRBJ2-1	TGCAGTGCTAGCCCGGAGTTCTTC	CSASPEFF
TRBV4-1	.	.	TRBJ2-5	TGCGCCAGCAGCCCCCCATCTGCCGGCGAGACCCAGTACTTC	CASSPPSAGETQYF
TRBV19	.	.	TRBJ1-2	TGTGCCATGGAGCAAAGCGCGGATGGCTACACCTTC	CAMEQSADGYTF
TRBV19	.	.	TRBJ1-1	TGTGCCAGTAGTGCAGGAGTGAACACTGAAGCTTTCTTT	CASSAGVNTEAFF
TRBV19	.	TRBD2	TRBJ2-1	TGTGCCAGTAGTATCACAGCGGGAGTTATTAATGAGCAGTTCTTC	CASSITAGVINEQFF
TRBV7-7	.	TRBD2	TRBJ2-5	TGTGCTAGCAGCTTAGGCGGGAGATCGGAGACCCAGTACTTC	CASSLGGRSETQYF
TRBV19	.	.	TRBJ2-7	TGTGCCAGTAGTATGCACAGGGAGTTCAGCGAGCAGTACTTC	CASSMHREFSEQYF
TRBV5-1	once	.	TRBJ1-1	TGCGCCAGCAGCTTGGGCTGGCGGCAGGGCAAGAACACTGAAGCTTTCTTT	CASSLGWRQGKNTEAFF
TRBV5-5	.	TRBD1	TRBJ1-5	TGTGCCAGCAGCCTACTCGAGGGGGCAGTAGGCAATCAGCCCCAGCATTTT	CASSLLEGAVGNQPQHF
TRBV27	.	.	TRBJ1-2	TGTGCCAGCAGTCCGCATCTAGGTGGACTATATGGCTACACCTTC	CASSPHLGGLYGYTF
TRBV13	.	TRBD2	TRBJ2-5	TGTGCCAGCAGTTTTAGCGGGTGGCAAGAGACCCAGTACTTC	CASSFSGWQETQYF
TRBV19	.	.	TRBJ2-7	TGTGCCAGTAGTCAGAACCCTGTGGGGTACAATAACGAGCAGTACTTC	CASSQNPVGYNNEQYF
TRBV6-1	.	TRBD2	TRBJ2-7	TGTGCCAGCAAGTGGCTAGCGGTATCCTACGAGCAGTACTTC	CASKWLAVSYEQYF
TRBV7-2	once	.	TRBJ2-5	TGTGCCAGCAGCTCCGGGCAGGCGGAGACCCAGTACTTC	CASSSGQAETQYF
TRBV13	.	.	TRBJ1-1	TGTGCCAGTCTGACAGGGAACACTGAAGCTTTCTTT	CASLTGNTEAFF
TRBV7-9	.	TRBD1	TRBJ1-4	TGTGCCAGCAGCCAAGGGACAGCAAGGGAAAAACTGTTTTTT	CASSQGTAREKLFF
TRBV5-1	.	TRBD2	TRBJ2-3	TGCGCCAGCAGCTTTAGCGGGAGGCGGATAGATACGCAGTATTTT	CASSFSGRRIDTQYF
TRBV18	.	.	TRBJ1-2	TGTGCCAGCTCACCACAGGCAGGGTCCTTTGGCTACACCTTC	CASSPQAGSFGYTF
TRBV19	once	.	TRBJ2-5	TGTGCCAGTAGCGTCGGAGGGCTTCGCTCTCGGGAGTATTACCAAGAGACCCAGTACTTC	CASSVGGLRSREYYQETQYF
TRBV6-6	.	TRBD1	TRBJ2-7	TGTGCCAGCAGTTACGGGACAGTTTACGAGCAGTACTTC	CASSYGTVYEQYF
TRBV7-6	.	.	TRBJ1-1	TGTGCCAGCAGCTTAACAGGAATGAACACTGAAGCTTTCTTT	CASSLTGMNTEAFF
TRBV4-3	.	.	TRBJ2-7	TGCGCCAGCAGCCAAGATAGGGCCAGGGTCGTGCTAGACGAGCAGTACTTC	CASSQDRARVVLDEQYF
TRBV19	once	.	TRBJ1-5	TGTGCCAGTAGTCTACTAGGCCAGCCCCAGCATTTT	CASSLLGQPQHF
TRBV18	.	.	TRBJ1-5	TGTGCCAGCTCACCAAGCGGGGGGGGCAATCAGCCCCAGCATTTT	CASSPSGGGNQPQHF
TRBV9	.	.	TRBJ2-3	TGTGCCAGCAGCGTCCCCCTCTCGCAGTATTTT	CASSVPLSQYF
TRBV2	once	TRBD2	TRBJ2-4	TGTGCCAGCAGTTGGGGGGGATTTGCCAAAAACATTCAGTACTTC	CASSWGGFAKNIQYF
TRBV28	.	TRBD2	TRBJ2-5	TGTGCCAGTGAACGGGGGGGCCGGGGTCAAGAGACCCAGTACTTC	CASERGGRGQETQYF
TRBV7-2	.	.	TRBJ2-1	TGTGCCAGCAGTCGACAGTACAATGAGCAGTTCTTC	CASSRQYNEQFF
TRBV5-8	.	TRBD1	TRBJ1-4	TGTGCCAGCAGCTGGTCGACAGGGGGGCGGGAAAAACTGTTTTTT	CASSWSTGGREKLFF
TRBV4-1	.	.	TRBJ2-7	TGCGCCAGCAGCCAAGGCGTAGTCGCCTACGAGCAGTACTTC	CASSQGVVAYEQYF
TRBV28	.	.	TRBJ1-3	TGTGCCAGCAGTCCAGGGGATCTGGGAAACACCATATATTTT	CASSPGDLGNTIYF
TRBV13	.	TRBD2	TRBJ2-7	TGTGCCAGCAGCACCCTAGCGGGGGGTATAGTCGAGCAGTACTTC	CASSTLAGGIVEQYF
TRBV9	once	.	TRBJ2-7	TGTGCCAGCAGCGTGGGGGATGGGGGTTACTCCTACGAGCAGTACTTC	CASSVGDGGYSYEQYF